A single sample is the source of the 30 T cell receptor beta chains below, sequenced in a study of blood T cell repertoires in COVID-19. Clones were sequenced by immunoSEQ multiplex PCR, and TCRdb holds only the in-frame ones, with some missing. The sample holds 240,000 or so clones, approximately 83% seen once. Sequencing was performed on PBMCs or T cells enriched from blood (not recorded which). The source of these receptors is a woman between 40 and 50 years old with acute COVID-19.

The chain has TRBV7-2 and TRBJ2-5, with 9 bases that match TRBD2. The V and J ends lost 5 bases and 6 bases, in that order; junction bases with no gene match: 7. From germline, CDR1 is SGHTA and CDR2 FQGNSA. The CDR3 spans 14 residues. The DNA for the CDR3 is TGTGCCAGCAGCCTCAGCGGGAGGCAAAAGACCCAGTACTTC. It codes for CASSLSGRQKTQYF.

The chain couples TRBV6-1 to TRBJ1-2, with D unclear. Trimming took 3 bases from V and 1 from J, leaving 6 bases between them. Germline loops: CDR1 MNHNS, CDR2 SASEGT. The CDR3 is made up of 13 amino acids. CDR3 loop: CASSEGGNYGYTF. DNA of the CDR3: TGTGCCAGCAGTGAGGGAGGTAACTATGGCTACACCTTC.

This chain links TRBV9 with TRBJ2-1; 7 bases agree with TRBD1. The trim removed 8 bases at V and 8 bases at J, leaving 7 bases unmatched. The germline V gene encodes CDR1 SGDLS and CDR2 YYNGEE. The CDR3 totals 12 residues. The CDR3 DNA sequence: TGTGCCAGTGGTACAGGGGACGATGAGCAGTTCTTC. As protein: CASGTGDDEQFF.

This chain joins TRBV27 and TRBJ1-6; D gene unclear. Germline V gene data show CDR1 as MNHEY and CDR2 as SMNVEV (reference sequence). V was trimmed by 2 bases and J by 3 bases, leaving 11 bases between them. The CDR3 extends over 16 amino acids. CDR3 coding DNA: TGTGCCAGCAGTTTAGAGCCACCCGGCTATAATTCACCCCTCCACTTT. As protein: CASSLEPPGYNSPLHF.

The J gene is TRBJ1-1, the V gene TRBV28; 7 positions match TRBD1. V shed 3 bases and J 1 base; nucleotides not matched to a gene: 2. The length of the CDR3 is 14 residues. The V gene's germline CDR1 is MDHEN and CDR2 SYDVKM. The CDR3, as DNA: TGTGCCAGCAGTTTGGAGGGGGCGAACACTGAAGCTTTCTTT. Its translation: CASSLEGANTEAFF. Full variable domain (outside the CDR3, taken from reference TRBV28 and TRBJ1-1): DVKVTQSSRYLVKRTGEKVFLECVQDMDHENMFWYRQDPGLGLRLIYFSYDVKMKEKGDIPEGYSVSREKKERFSLILESASTNQTSMYLCASSLEGANTEAFFGQGTRLTVV.

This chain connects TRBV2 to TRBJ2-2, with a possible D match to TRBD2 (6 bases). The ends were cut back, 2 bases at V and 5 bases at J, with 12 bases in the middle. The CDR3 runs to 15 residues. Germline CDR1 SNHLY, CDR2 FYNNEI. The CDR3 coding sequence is TGTGCCAGCAGTGAATCGGCAGGGAGGACCGGGGAGCTGTTTTTT. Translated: CASSESAGRTGELFF. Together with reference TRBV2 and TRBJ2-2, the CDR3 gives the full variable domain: EPEVTQTPSHQVTQMGQEVILRCVPISNHLYFYWYRQILGQKVEFLVSFYNNEISEKSEIFDDQFSVERPDGSNFTLKIRSTKLEDSAMYFCASSESAGRTGELFFGEGSRLTVL.

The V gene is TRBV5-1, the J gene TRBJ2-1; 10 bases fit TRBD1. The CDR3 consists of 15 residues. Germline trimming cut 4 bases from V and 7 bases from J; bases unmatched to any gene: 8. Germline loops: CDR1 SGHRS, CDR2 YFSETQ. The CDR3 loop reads CASSLVGTGVNEQFF. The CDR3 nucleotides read TGCGCCAGCAGCCTGGTGGGGACAGGGGTAAATGAGCAGTTCTTC.

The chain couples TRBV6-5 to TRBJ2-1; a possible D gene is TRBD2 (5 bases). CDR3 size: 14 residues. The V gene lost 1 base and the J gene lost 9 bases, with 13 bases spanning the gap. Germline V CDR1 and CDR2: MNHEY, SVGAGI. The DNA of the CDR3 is TGTGCCAGCAGTTACTTCGGGGAGATGGGTGAGCAGTTCTTC. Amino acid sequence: CASSYFGEMGEQFF.

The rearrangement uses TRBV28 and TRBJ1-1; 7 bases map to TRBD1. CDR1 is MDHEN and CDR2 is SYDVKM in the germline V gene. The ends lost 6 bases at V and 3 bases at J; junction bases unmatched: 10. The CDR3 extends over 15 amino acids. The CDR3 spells CASSLETGDDTEAFF. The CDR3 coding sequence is TGTGCCAGCAGCCTTGAAACAGGGGATGACACTGAAGCTTTCTTT.

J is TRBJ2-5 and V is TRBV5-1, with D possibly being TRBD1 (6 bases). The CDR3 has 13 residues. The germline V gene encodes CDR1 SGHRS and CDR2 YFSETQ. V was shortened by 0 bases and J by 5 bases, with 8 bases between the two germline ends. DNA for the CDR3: TGCGCCAGCAGCTTGGAGGGGGTCGAGACCCAGTACTTC. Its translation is CASSLEGVETQYF.

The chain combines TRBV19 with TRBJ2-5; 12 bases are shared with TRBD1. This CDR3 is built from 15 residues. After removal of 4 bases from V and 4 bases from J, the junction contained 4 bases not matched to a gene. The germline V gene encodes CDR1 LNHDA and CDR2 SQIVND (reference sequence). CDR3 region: CASSTGTGGAETQYF. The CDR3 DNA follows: TGTGCCAGTAGTACCGGGACAGGGGGCGCAGAGACCCAGTACTTC.

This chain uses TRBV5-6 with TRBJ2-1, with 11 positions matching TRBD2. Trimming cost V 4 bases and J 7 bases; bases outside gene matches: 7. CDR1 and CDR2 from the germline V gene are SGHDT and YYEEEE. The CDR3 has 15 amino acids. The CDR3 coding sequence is TGTGCCAGCAGCGGGGGACTAGCGGACGGAAATGAGCAGTTCTTC. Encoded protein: CASSGGLADGNEQFF.

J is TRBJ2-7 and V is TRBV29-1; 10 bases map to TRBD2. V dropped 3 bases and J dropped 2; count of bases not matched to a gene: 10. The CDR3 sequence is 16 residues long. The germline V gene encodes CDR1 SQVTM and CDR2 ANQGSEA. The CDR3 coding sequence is TGCAGCGTTGAGATGGCTAGCGGGAGTGTGGCCTACGAGCAGTACTTC. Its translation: CSVEMASGSVAYEQYF.

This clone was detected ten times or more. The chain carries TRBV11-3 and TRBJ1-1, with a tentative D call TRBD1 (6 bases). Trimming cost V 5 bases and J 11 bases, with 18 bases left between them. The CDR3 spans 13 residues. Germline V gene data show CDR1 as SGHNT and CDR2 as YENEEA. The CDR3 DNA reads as TGTGCCAGCAGCCCTTTGACCGGGACAAAGGCTTTCTTT. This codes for CASSPLTGTKAFF.

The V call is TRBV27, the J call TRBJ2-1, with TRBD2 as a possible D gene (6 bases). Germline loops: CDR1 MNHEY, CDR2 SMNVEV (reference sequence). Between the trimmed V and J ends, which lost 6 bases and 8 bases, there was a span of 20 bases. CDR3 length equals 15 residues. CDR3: CASSPRDLGGDEQFF. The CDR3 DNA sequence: TGTGCCAGCAGCCCCCGGGACCTAGGAGGGGATGAGCAGTTCTTC.

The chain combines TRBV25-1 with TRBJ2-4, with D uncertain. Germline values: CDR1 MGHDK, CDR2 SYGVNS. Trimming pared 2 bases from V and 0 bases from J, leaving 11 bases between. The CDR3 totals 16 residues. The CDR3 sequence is CASSERPPLAKNIQYF. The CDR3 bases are TGTGCCAGCAGTGAACGTCCTCCCCTAGCCAAAAACATTCAGTACTTC.

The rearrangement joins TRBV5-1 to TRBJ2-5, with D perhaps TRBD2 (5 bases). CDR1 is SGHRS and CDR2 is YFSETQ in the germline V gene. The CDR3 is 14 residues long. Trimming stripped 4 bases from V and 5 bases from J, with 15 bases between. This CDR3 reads CASSPNQLGETQYF. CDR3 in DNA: TGCGCCAGCAGCCCAAACCAACTAGGGGAGACCCAGTACTTC.

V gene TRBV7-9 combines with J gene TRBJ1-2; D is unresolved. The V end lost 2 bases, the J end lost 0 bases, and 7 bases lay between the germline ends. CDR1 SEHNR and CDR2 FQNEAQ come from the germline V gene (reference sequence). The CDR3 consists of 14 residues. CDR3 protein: CASSLSGANYGYTF. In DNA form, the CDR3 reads TGTGCCAGCAGCTTAAGCGGTGCTAACTATGGCTACACCTTC. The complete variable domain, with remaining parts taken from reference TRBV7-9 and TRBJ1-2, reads DTGVSQNPRHKITKRGQNVTFRCDPISEHNRLYWYRQTLGQGPEFLTYFQNEAQLEKSRLLSDRFSAERPKGSFSTLEIQRTEQGDSAMYLCASSLSGANYGYTFGSGTRLTVV.

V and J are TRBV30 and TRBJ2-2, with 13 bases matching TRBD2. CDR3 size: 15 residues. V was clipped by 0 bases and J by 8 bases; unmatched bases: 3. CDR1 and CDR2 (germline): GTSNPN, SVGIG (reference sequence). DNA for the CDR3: TGTGCCTGGAGTGTTGGACTAGCGGGAGTTGGGGAGCTGTTTTTT. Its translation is CAWSVGLAGVGELFF.

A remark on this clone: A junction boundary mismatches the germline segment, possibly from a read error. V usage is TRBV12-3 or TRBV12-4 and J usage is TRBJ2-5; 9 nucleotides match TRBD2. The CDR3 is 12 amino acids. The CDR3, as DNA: TGTGCCAGCAGTTTTAGTTCTAGCGGGAAAAACTTC. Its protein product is CASSFSSSGKNF.

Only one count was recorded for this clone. The CDR3 DNA reads as TGTGCCAGCAGCAAAGTTAAGCGGGAGGGAACAGATACGCAGTATTTT. This gives the protein CASSKVKREGTDTQYF. This chain uses TRBV21-1 with TRBJ2-3; the table's D call of TRBD2 was not tested on the DNA. TRBV21-1 is annotated as a pseudogene. This CDR3 is 16 amino acids long.

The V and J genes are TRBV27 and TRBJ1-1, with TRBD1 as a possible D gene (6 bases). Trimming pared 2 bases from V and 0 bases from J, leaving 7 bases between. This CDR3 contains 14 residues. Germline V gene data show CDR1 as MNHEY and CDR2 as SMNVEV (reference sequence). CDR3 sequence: CASSLAGVNTEAFF. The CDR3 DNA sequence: TGTGCCAGCAGTTTAGCAGGGGTGAACACTGAAGCTTTCTTT.

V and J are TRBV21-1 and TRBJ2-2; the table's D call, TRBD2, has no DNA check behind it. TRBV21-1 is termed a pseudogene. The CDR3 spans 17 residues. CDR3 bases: TGTGCCAGCAGCAAAGGACTACTAGCGGGTCACACCGGGGAGCTGTTTTTT. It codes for CASSKGLLAGHTGELFF.

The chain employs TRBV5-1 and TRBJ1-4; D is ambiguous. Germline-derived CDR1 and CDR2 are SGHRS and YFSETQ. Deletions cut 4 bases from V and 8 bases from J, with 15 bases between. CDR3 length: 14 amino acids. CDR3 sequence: CASSPQALPEKLFF. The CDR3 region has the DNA TGCGCCAGCAGCCCCCAGGCTCTTCCCGAAAAACTGTTTTTT.

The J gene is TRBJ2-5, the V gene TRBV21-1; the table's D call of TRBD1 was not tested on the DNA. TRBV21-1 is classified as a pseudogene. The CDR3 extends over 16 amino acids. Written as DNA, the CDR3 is TGTGCCAGCAGCATCCGGGACAGGGGGGCTGGAGAGACCCAGTACTTC. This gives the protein CASSIRDRGAGETQYF.

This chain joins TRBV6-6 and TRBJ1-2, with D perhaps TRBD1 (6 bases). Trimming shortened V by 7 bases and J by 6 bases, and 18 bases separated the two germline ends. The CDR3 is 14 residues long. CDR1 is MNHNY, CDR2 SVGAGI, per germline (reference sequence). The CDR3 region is CASNRGSPSNGYTF. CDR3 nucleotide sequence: TGTGCCAGCAATAGGGGGTCACCGTCGAATGGCTACACCTTC.

DNA of the CDR3: TGTGCCAGCAGCGGACTAGCGGGAGAAGGCAATGAGCAGTTCTTC. It specifies CASSGLAGEGNEQFF. The V and J genes are TRBV9 and TRBJ2-1; TRBD2 aligns across 12 bases. Germline V gives CDR1 SGDLS, CDR2 YYNGEE. After removal of 3 bases from V and 6 bases from J, the junction contained 4 bases not matched to a gene. The CDR3 has 15 residues.

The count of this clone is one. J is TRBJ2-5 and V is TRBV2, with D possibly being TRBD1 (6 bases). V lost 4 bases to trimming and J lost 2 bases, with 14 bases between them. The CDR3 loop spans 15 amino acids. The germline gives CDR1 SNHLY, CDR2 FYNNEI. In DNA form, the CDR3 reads TGTGCCAGCAGTGCCAACTCGGGACAACAAGAGACCCAGTACTTC. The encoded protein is CASSANSGQQETQYF.

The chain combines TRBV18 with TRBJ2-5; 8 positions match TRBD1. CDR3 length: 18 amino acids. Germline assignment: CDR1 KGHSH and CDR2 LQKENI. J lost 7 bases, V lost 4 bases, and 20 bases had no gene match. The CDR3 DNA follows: TGTGCCAGCTCACACCTACCAAAAACAGGGGGAGGCCTTTCGACCCAGTACTTC. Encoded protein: CASSHLPKTGGGLSTQYF.

The CDR3 DNA follows: TGCGCCAGCACCCCCGGGACTAGCGGTTACAATGAGCAGTTCTTC. Translation gives CASTPGTSGYNEQFF. This chain uses TRBV5-1 with TRBJ2-1; 11 nucleotides line up with TRBD2. Trimming took 6 bases from V and 4 from J; bases not matched to a gene: 6. Germline values: CDR1 SGHRS, CDR2 YFSETQ. This CDR3 comprises 15 residues.